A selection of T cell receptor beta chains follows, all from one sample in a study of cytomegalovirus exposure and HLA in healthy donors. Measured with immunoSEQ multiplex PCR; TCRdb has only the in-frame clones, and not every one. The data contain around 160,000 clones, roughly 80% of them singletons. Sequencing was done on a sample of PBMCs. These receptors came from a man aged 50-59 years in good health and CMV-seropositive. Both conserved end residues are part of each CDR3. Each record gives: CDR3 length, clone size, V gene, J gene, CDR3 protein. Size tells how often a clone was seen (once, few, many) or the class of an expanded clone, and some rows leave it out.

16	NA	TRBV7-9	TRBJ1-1	CASSLGLRTGNTEAFF
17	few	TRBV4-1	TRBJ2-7	CASSQAVGAGLAREQYF
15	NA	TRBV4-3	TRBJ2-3	CASSQLGQKTDTQYF
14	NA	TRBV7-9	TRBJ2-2	CASVLSGGTGELFF
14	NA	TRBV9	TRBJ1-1	CASSRRGFDTEAFF
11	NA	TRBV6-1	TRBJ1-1	CASKGQQKAFF
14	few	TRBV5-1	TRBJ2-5	CASSIGQLQETQYF
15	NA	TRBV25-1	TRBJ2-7	CASSESGGKTYEQYF
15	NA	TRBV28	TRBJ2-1	CASSRGGAGHNEQFF
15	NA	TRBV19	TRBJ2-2	CASTLGAGNTGELFF
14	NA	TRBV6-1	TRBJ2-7	CASSVGTRVYEQYF
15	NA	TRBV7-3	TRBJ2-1	CASSARSGRADEQFF
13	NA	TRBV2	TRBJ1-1	CASFGQGQTEAFF
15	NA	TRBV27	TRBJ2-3	CASSTRDRGTDTQYF
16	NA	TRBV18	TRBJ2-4	CASSPLAGVRENIQYF
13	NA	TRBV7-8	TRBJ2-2	CASSLRNTGELFF
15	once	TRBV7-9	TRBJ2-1	CASSSPGATRDEQFF
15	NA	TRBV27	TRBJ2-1	CASSLRVSSYNEQFF
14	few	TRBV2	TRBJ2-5	CASRDSLHQETQYF
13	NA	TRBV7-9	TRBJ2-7	CASSLAGSYEQYF
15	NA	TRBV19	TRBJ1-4	CASSWSARGNEKLFF
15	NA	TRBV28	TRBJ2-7	CASSSAWGGSYEQYF
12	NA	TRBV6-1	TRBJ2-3	CASSVTTDTQYF
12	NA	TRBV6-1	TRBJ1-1	CASSYSTGEAFF
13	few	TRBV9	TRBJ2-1	CASSVGGDNEQFF
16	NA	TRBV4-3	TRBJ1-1	CASSQAPDRGATEAFF
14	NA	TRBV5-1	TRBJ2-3	CASSFRSSSDTQYF
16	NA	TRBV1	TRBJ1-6	CTSSLHSPQENSPLHF
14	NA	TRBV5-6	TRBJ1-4	CASSYGTENEKLFF
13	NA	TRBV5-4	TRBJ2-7	CASSWDRGYEQYF
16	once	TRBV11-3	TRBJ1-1	CASSSRTGSMNTEAFF
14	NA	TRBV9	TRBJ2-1	CASTLAGGNNEQFF
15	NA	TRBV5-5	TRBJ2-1	CASSLSLAGGYEQFF
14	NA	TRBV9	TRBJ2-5	CASSVNPSQETQYF
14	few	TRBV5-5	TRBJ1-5	CASSKRQDGQPQHF
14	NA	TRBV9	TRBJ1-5	CASRTRGACWPQHF
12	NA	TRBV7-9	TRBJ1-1	CASSSRTGSTFF
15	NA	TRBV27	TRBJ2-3	CASSLSFSDTDTQYF
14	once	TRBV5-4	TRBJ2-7	CASSSRDRTYEQYF
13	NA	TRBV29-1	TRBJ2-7	CSVVPGTVYEQYF
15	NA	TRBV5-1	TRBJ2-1	CASSSSGTDNNEQFF
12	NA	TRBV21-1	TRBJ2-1	CASSLARNEQFF
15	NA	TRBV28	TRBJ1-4	CASSLAKNLNEKLFF
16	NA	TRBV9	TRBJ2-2	CASSPPASGGTGELFF
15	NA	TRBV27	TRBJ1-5	CASSQLAAGNQPQHF
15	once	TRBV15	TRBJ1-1	CATSNLAGGRSEAFF
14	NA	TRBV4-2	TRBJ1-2	CASSQDRTTYGYTF
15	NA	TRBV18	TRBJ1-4	CASSPQGAPNEKLFF
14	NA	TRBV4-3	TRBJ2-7	CASSQVRGSYEQYF
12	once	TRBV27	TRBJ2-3	CASTSGRHTQYF
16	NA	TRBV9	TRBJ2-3	CASSATSGVVTDTQYF
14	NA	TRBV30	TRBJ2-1	CAWSVTPNGGEQFF
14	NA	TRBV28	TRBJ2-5	CASNILASQETQYF
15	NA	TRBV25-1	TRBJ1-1	CASSEPRQGNTEAFF
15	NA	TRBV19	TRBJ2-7	CASSADGTPSYEQYF